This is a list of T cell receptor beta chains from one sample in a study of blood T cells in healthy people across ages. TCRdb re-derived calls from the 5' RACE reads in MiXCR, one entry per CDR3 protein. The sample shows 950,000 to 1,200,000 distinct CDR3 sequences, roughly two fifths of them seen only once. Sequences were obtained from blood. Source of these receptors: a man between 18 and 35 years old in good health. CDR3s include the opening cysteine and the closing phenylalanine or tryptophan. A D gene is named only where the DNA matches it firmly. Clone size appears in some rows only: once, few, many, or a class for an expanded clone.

cdr3_aa: CASSVGRMNTEAFF; cdr3_nt: TGCGCCAGCAGCGTGGGCAGGATGAACACTGAAGCTTTCTTT; j_call: TRBJ1-1; v_call: TRBV5-1; d_call: -; clone_size: -
cdr3_aa: CASMGGGATDTQYF; cdr3_nt: TGTGCCAGCATGGGCGGGGGGGCAACAGATACGCAGTATTTT; j_call: TRBJ2-3; v_call: TRBV9; d_call: TRBD2; clone_size: -
cdr3_aa: CASSYDPGGVYQETQYF; cdr3_nt: TGTGCCAGCAGTTACGATCCCGGCGGGGTGTACCAAGAGACCCAGTACTTC; j_call: TRBJ2-5; v_call: TRBV6-2/TRBV6-3; d_call: -; clone_size: few
cdr3_aa: CASSVGQTKEKLFF; cdr3_nt: TGTGCCAGCAGCGTTGGACAGACCAAGGAAAAACTGTTTTTT; j_call: TRBJ1-4; v_call: TRBV5-6; d_call: -; clone_size: -
cdr3_aa: CASTRQGGYSETQYF; cdr3_nt: TGTGCCAGCACGAGACAGGGGGGGTATTCAGAGACCCAGTACTTC; j_call: TRBJ2-5; v_call: TRBV9; d_call: TRBD1; clone_size: -
cdr3_aa: CACSPYPGLPNEQYF; cdr3_nt: TGTGCCTGCAGCCCTTATCCGGGACTACCCAACGAGCAGTACTTC; j_call: TRBJ2-7; v_call: TRBV3-1; d_call: TRBD2; clone_size: -
cdr3_aa: CASSATRELSRNQPQHF; cdr3_nt: TGTGCCAGCAGCGCAACCCGGGAATTGAGTCGAAATCAGCCCCAGCATTTT; j_call: TRBJ1-5; v_call: TRBV7-8; d_call: -; clone_size: -
cdr3_aa: CASSQEKGELFF; cdr3_nt: TGCGCCAGCAGCCAAGAGAAAGGGGAGCTGTTTTTT; j_call: TRBJ2-2; v_call: TRBV4-3; d_call: -; clone_size: -
cdr3_aa: CASSHSGQGLGEAFF; cdr3_nt: TGTGCCAGCAGCCACTCTGGACAGGGGCTCGGTGAAGCTTTCTTT; j_call: TRBJ1-1; v_call: TRBV4-2; d_call: TRBD1; clone_size: -
cdr3_aa: CASSQYTGGASTDTQYF; cdr3_nt: TGTGCCAGCAGCCAATATACAGGGGGTGCTAGCACAGATACGCAGTATTTT; j_call: TRBJ2-3; v_call: TRBV3-1; d_call: TRBD1; clone_size: -
cdr3_aa: CASSSGPGSHSPLHF; cdr3_nt: TGTGCCAGCAGCAGCGGACCGGGGAGTCATTCACCCCTCCACTTT; j_call: TRBJ1-6; v_call: TRBV6-6; d_call: -; clone_size: few
cdr3_aa: CASSGAYGYTF; cdr3_nt: TGTGCCAGCAGTGGTGCCTATGGCTACACCTTC; j_call: TRBJ1-2; v_call: TRBV6-1; d_call: -; clone_size: -
cdr3_aa: CASSSSDRGLYEQYF; cdr3_nt: TGTGCCAGCAGCTCCTCCGACAGGGGACTCTACGAGCAGTACTTC; j_call: TRBJ2-7; v_call: TRBV7-2; d_call: TRBD1; clone_size: few
cdr3_aa: CSAREEGQGAPNEQFF; cdr3_nt: TGCAGTGCTAGAGAAGAAGGACAGGGGGCACCCAATGAGCAGTTCTTC; j_call: TRBJ2-1; v_call: TRBV20-1; d_call: TRBD1; clone_size: -
cdr3_aa: CASSRSRPQGIYNEQFF; cdr3_nt: TGTGCCAGCAGCCGATCTAGACCACAGGGCATTTACAATGAGCAGTTCTTC; j_call: TRBJ2-1; v_call: TRBV7-2; d_call: -; clone_size: -
cdr3_aa: CASSYRPGGDTGELFF; cdr3_nt: TGCGCCAGCAGCTATCGCCCAGGGGGAGACACCGGGGAGCTGTTTTTT; j_call: TRBJ2-2; v_call: TRBV4-3; d_call: TRBD1; clone_size: -
cdr3_aa: CSARDRWTGNHNSPLHF; cdr3_nt: TGCAGTGCTAGAGATCGGTGGACAGGGAACCATAATTCACCCCTCCACTTT; j_call: TRBJ1-6; v_call: TRBV20-1; d_call: TRBD1; clone_size: few
cdr3_aa: CSASRAVQESQYF; cdr3_nt: TGCAGTGCTAGTAGGGCAGTTCAAGAGTCCCAGTACTTC; j_call: TRBJ2-5; v_call: TRBV20-1; d_call: -; clone_size: -
cdr3_aa: CASSDSLAGGPNEQYF; cdr3_nt: TGTGCCAGCAGTGACTCGCTAGCGGGGGGGCCCAATGAGCAGTACTTC; j_call: TRBJ2-7; v_call: TRBV6-4; d_call: TRBD2; clone_size: -
cdr3_aa: CASSRDGTGNGYTF; cdr3_nt: TGTGCCAGCAGTCGGGACGGGACAGGGAATGGCTACACCTTC; j_call: TRBJ1-2; v_call: TRBV2; d_call: TRBD1; clone_size: -
cdr3_aa: CASSQDTGTSGYTF; cdr3_nt: TGCGCCAGCAGCCAGGACACAGGGACCAGCGGCTACACCTTC; j_call: TRBJ1-2; v_call: TRBV4-3; d_call: -; clone_size: -
cdr3_aa: CASSVLGAGGTQYF; cdr3_nt: TGTGCCAGCAGCGTATTAGGGGCTGGGGGGACCCAGTACTTC; j_call: TRBJ2-5; v_call: TRBV9; d_call: -; clone_size: -
cdr3_aa: CSAVGATESQEAQYF; cdr3_nt: TGCAGTGCCGTCGGCGCAACAGAAAGCCAAGAGGCCCAGTACTTC; j_call: TRBJ2-5; v_call: TRBV20-1; d_call: -; clone_size: -
cdr3_aa: CSARGGRGNTDTQYF; cdr3_nt: TGCAGTGCTAGAGGGGGGCGGGGGAACACAGATACGCAGTATTTT; j_call: TRBJ2-3; v_call: TRBV20-1; d_call: -; clone_size: -
cdr3_aa: CASSQYVEEQFF; cdr3_nt: TGTGCCAGCAGCCAATACGTCGAGGAGCAGTTCTTC; j_call: TRBJ2-1; v_call: TRBV3-1; d_call: -; clone_size: few
cdr3_aa: CASSHVQGADTEAFF; cdr3_nt: TGTGCCAGCAGCCACGTACAGGGGGCGGACACTGAAGCTTTCTTT; j_call: TRBJ1-1; v_call: TRBV4-2; d_call: TRBD1; clone_size: few
cdr3_aa: CSAREGPQETQYF; cdr3_nt: TGCAGTGCTAGAGAGGGACCTCAAGAGACCCAGTACTTC; j_call: TRBJ2-5; v_call: TRBV20-1; d_call: -; clone_size: once
cdr3_aa: CASSQDWTGGVMTEAFF; cdr3_nt: TGCGCCAGCAGCCAAGATTGGACAGGGGGCGTTATGACTGAAGCTTTCTTT; j_call: TRBJ1-1; v_call: TRBV4-3; d_call: TRBD1; clone_size: -
cdr3_aa: CSAPKTGDYGYTF; cdr3_nt: TGCAGTGCTCCAAAGACAGGGGACTATGGCTACACCTTC; j_call: TRBJ1-2; v_call: TRBV20-1; d_call: TRBD1; clone_size: few
cdr3_aa: CSANRGTRETQYF; cdr3_nt: TGCAGTGCTAACAGGGGGACGCGAGAGACCCAGTACTTC; j_call: TRBJ2-5; v_call: TRBV20-1; d_call: TRBD1; clone_size: few
cdr3_aa: CASCPGQGAYTQYF; cdr3_nt: TGTGCCAGCTGTCCGGGACAGGGAGCTTATACGCAGTATTTT; j_call: TRBJ2-3; v_call: TRBV7-3; d_call: TRBD1; clone_size: few
cdr3_aa: CASSGSPYDEQYF; cdr3_nt: TGTGCCAGCAGCGGTTCGCCTTATGATGAGCAGTACTTC; j_call: TRBJ2-5; v_call: TRBV9; d_call: -; clone_size: -
cdr3_aa: CASKAEGNSYNEQYF; cdr3_nt: TGTGCCTCCAAGGCGGAGGGGAACTCGTACAATGAGCAGTACTTC; j_call: TRBJ2-7; v_call: TRBV27; d_call: -; clone_size: -
cdr3_aa: CSASRDGKLFF; cdr3_nt: TGCAGTGCTAGTCGCGATGGAAAACTGTTTTTT; j_call: TRBJ1-4; v_call: TRBV20-1; d_call: -; clone_size: -
cdr3_aa: CASSQDSQPRQYYGYTF; cdr3_nt: TGCGCCAGCAGCCAAGATAGTCAGCCCAGGCAGTATTATGGCTACACCTTC; j_call: TRBJ1-2; v_call: TRBV4-1; d_call: -; clone_size: -
cdr3_aa: CASARQQGNYGYTF; cdr3_nt: TGTGCCAGCGCGCGACAGCAAGGGAACTATGGCTACACCTTC; j_call: TRBJ1-2; v_call: TRBV7-6; d_call: -; clone_size: few
cdr3_aa: CASSLRTGTTNTGELFF; cdr3_nt: TGTGCCAGCAGCTTACGGACGGGGACTACGAACACCGGGGAGCTGTTTTTT; j_call: TRBJ2-2; v_call: TRBV7-9; d_call: TRBD2; clone_size: -
cdr3_aa: CASSLSLGAVYSNQPQHF; cdr3_nt: TGTGCCAGCTCCCTTAGCCTCGGGGCAGTTTATAGCAATCAGCCCCAGCATTTT; j_call: TRBJ1-5; v_call: TRBV12-3/TRBV12-4; d_call: -; clone_size: -
cdr3_aa: CASSIDGPGGYTF; cdr3_nt: TGTGCCAGTAGTATAGATGGGCCTGGTGGCTACACCTTC; j_call: TRBJ1-2; v_call: TRBV19; d_call: -; clone_size: -
cdr3_aa: CASSSPRTSGHTDTQYF; cdr3_nt: TGTGCCAGCAGCTCACCTAGGACTAGCGGGCACACAGATACGCAGTATTTT; j_call: TRBJ2-3; v_call: TRBV7-9; d_call: TRBD2; clone_size: -